The clone carrying this TCR beta chain was counted a few times. TCRdb itself ran the 5' RACE reads through MiXCR, one entry per CDR3 protein. The sample contains 60,000 to 65,000 distinct CDR3 sequences, about 22% of which appear only once. The ends lost 0 bases at V and 0 bases at J; junction bases unmatched: 3. CDR1 SGDLS and CDR2 YYNGEE come from the germline V gene. The CDR3 is made up of 16 amino acids. This sequence originates from a female donor with breast cancer. The chain uses TRBV9 and TRBJ2-3, with 8 positions matching TRBD2. Sequenced: memory CD4+ T cells sorted from a lymph node. The subset here: memory CD4+ T cells, CD4+CD45RO+CD25-. The chain's CDR3 is CASSVGPSGSTDTQYF. CDR3 nucleotides: TGTGCCAGCAGCGTAGGCCCTAGCGGGAGCACAGATACGCAGTATTTT.